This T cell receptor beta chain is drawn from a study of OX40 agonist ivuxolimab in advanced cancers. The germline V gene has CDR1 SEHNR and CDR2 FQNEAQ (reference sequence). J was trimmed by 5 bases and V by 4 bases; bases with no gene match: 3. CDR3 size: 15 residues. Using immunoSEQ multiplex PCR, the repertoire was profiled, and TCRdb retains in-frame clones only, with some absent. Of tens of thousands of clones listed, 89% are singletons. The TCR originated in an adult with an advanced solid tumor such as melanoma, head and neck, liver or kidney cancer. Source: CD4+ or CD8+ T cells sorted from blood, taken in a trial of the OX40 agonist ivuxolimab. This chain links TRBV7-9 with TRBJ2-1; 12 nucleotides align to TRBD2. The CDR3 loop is CASSYRTSGNNEQFF. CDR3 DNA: TGTGCCAGCAGCTACCGGACTAGCGGGAACAATGAGCAGTTCTTC. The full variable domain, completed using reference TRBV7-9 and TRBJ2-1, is DTGVSQNPRHKITKRGQNVTFRCDPISEHNRLYWYRQTLGQGPEFLTYFQNEAQLEKSRLLSDRFSAERPKGSFSTLEIQRTEQGDSAMYLCASSYRTSGNNEQFFGPGTRLTVL.